This TCR beta chain originates from a study of PD-1 blockade in mismatch repair-deficient tumors. As for the study in general: Patients had around 11 mismatch repair-deficient cancer types, all previously treated and progressing.

General observations from the study: Tumor-resident clones, often undetectable pretreatment in blood, expanded then contracted after pembrolizumab.

A word on this clone: Its specificity is not known.

Libraries were prepared by immunoSEQ multiplex PCR; TCRdb keeps only in-frame clonotypes and omits some of them. The data show 85,000 to 130,000 clones, 82% seen once. The junction had 6 bases not matched to a gene; V was cut back by 6 bases and J by 5 bases. Germline V CDR1 and CDR2: MDHEN, SYDVKM. The CDR3 is made up of 15 amino acids. This sequence joins TRBV28 and TRBJ2-2; 10 bases are a match to TRBD2. This sequence originates from an adult with mismatch repair-deficient cancer. This material consisted of peripheral blood, taken approximately 8 months after starting pembrolizumab. CDR3 residues: CASRPSGRGTGELFF. DNA of the CDR3: TGTGCCAGCAGACCTAGCGGGAGAGGTACCGGGGAGCTGTTTTTT. Full variable domain (rest looked up from reference TRBV28 and TRBJ2-2): DVKVTQSSRYLVKRTGEKVFLECVQDMDHENMFWYRQDPGLGLRLIYFSYDVKMKEKGDIPEGYSVSREKKERFSLILESASTNQTSMYLCASRPSGRGTGELFFGEGSRLTVL.